These 32 T cell receptor beta chains came from one sample sequenced in a study of cytomegalovirus exposure and HLA in healthy donors. The study ran its PCR with 60 Vbeta and 13 Jbeta primers. Measured with immunoSEQ multiplex PCR; TCRdb has only the in-frame clones, and not every one. The sample lists about 220,000 clones, approximately 88% occurring once. Sequencing used PBMCs. The receptors were gathered from a boy younger than 10 in good health and CMV-seronegative.

This chain uses TRBV6-7 with TRBJ2-5, with D possibly being TRBD2 (6 bases). TRBV6-7 counts as an open reading frame of uncertain function. CDR3 length: 13 amino acids. The ends were cut back, 5 bases at V and 3 bases at J, with 10 bases in the middle. The CDR3 is CASSPWGEETQYF. DNA of the CDR3: TGTGCCAGCAGTCCTTGGGGGGAAGAGACCCAGTACTTC.

This chain joins TRBV7-2 and TRBJ2-2, with TRBD2 matching 9 bases. The CDR3 is made up of 16 amino acids. V was pared by 4 bases and J by 2 bases, with 5 bases of the junction left unmatched. Per germline, CDR1 SGHTA and CDR2 FQGNSA. CDR3 loop: CASSSSGDPNTGELFF. The CDR3 DNA reads TGTGCCAGCAGCTCTAGCGGGGACCCAAACACCGGGGAGCTGTTTTTT.

J is TRBJ1-1 and V is TRBV5-1; D is possibly TRBD1 (6 bases). CDR1 and CDR2 from the germline V gene are SGHRS and YFSETQ. This CDR3 is 14 amino acids long. V was shortened by 4 bases and J by 5 bases, with 15 bases between the two germline ends. CDR3 in DNA: TGCGCCAGCAGCAAAAACAGGGCGGATACTGAAGCTTTCTTT. It specifies CASSKNRADTEAFF.

As for this clone: Compared with germline, one end of the junction differs, possibly owing to a read error. V usage is TRBV7-7 and J usage is TRBJ2-1; a weak D match, TRBD2 (6 bases). Germline assignment: CDR1 SSHAT and CDR2 FNYEAQ (reference sequence). This CDR3 spans 15 amino acids. CDR3 region: CASSLATGDWGEQFF. DNA for the CDR3: TGTGCTAGCAGCTTAGCGACGGGGGATTGGGGTGAGCAGTTCTTC.

The chain recombines TRBV5-6 with TRBJ1-2, with a weak D call TRBD1 (6 bases). CDR3 length: 17 amino acids. The germline V gene encodes CDR1 SGHDT and CDR2 YYEEEE. Trimming took 4 bases from V and 0 from J, leaving 19 bases between them. The CDR3 reads CASSTIARGRANYGYTF. In nucleotides, the CDR3 is TGTGCCAGCAGCACCATCGCCAGGGGACGAGCTAACTATGGCTACACCTTC. Looking up the rest from reference TRBV5-6 and TRBJ1-2 gives the full variable domain: DAGVTQSPTHLIKTRGQQVTLRCSPKSGHDTVSWYQQALGQGPQFIFQYYEEEERQRGNFPDRFSGHQFPNYSSELNVNALLLGDSALYLCASSTIARGRANYGYTFGSGTRLTVV.

This clone was observed a few times. This chain links TRBV4-1 with TRBJ1-1; D might be TRBD1 (6 bases). CDR3 length equals 14 residues. V was cut by 4 bases and J by 13 bases, with 22 bases left in between. Germline lookup yields CDR1 MGHRA and CDR2 YSYEKL. The CDR3 sequence: CASSLSTGGRIGFF. CDR3 nucleotides: TGCGCCAGCAGCCTATCGACAGGCGGACGGATCGGTTTCTTT.

CDR3 in amino acids: CASSDLSGGADEQYF. The CDR3 nucleotides are TGTGCCAGCAGTGACCTAAGCGGGGGGGCGGACGAGCAGTACTTC. The chain employs TRBV6-1 and TRBJ2-7; 10 bases are shared with TRBD2. Germline trimming cut 3 bases from V and 5 bases from J; bases unmatched to any gene: 7. Germline V gene sequence: CDR1 MNHNS, CDR2 SASEGT. The CDR3 runs to 15 residues.

The V gene is TRBV30, the J gene TRBJ1-2; D ambiguous. The CDR3 sequence is 12 residues long. Deletions cut 1 base from V and 3 bases from J, with 6 bases between. The V gene's germline CDR1 is GTSNPN and CDR2 SVGIG (reference sequence). The CDR3 DNA is TGTGCCTGGAGTGAAGCGGACTATGGCTACACCTTC. It yields the protein CAWSEADYGYTF.

The genes are TRBV7-9 and TRBJ2-5; D possibly corresponds to TRBD1 (7 bases). This CDR3 is built from 12 residues. Germline CDR1 SEHNR, CDR2 FQNEAQ (reference sequence). Trimming cost V 9 bases and J 5 bases, with 13 bases left between them. CDR3 in amino acids: CASRRGQETQYF. The CDR3 nucleotides read TGTGCCAGTCGGAGGGGGCAGGAGACCCAGTACTTC.

This clone has only one observation. The rearrangement links TRBV4-1 to TRBJ2-5; TRBD2 agrees at 16 bases. The trim removed 0 bases at V and 10 bases at J, leaving 5 bases unmatched. Germline values: CDR1 MGHRA, CDR2 YSYEKL. The CDR3 totals 16 residues. The CDR3 reads CASSQEGTSGGGDQYF. Here the CDR3 DNA reads TGCGCCAGCAGCCAAGAGGGGACTAGCGGGGGGGGTGACCAGTACTTC.

The V gene is TRBV18, the J gene TRBJ1-5; D may be TRBD1 (6 bases). This CDR3 is built from 14 residues. V gave up 6 bases and J gave up 3 bases, with 12 bases separating them. CDR1 KGHSH and CDR2 LQKENI come from the germline V gene. CDR3 residues: CASSRSGDNQPQHF. The CDR3 bases are TGTGCCAGCTCCCGGTCAGGGGACAATCAGCCCCAGCATTTT. The variable domain in full, with the rest retrieved from reference TRBV18 and TRBJ1-5, is NAGVMQNPRHLVRRRGQEARLRCSPMKGHSHVYWYRQLPEEGLKFMVYLQKENIIDESGMPKERFSAEFPKEGPSILRIQQVVRGDSAAYFCASSRSGDNQPQHFGDGTRLSIL.

This chain uses TRBV5-6 with TRBJ2-3, with 13 positions matching TRBD2. This CDR3 spans 19 amino acids. With 0 bases clipped from V and 1 base from J, the junction kept 8 bases outside the gene matches. The germline V gene encodes CDR1 SGHDT and CDR2 YYEEEE. CDR3 residues: CASSLDFEGLAGGTDTQYF. The CDR3 nucleotides read TGTGCCAGCAGCTTGGATTTCGAAGGACTAGCGGGGGGCACAGATACGCAGTATTTT.

The chain employs TRBV4-1 and TRBJ2-1, with D possibly matching TRBD1 (6 bases). Germline lookup yields CDR1 MGHRA and CDR2 YSYEKL. The CDR3 sequence is 17 residues long. Between the trimmed V and J ends, which lost 3 bases and 0 bases, there was a span of 15 bases. CDR3 in amino acids: CASSHNLPGASYNEQFF. Here the CDR3 DNA reads TGCGCCAGCAGCCACAATCTTCCAGGGGCCTCCTACAATGAGCAGTTCTTC.

J is TRBJ2-6 and V is TRBV5-8, with 7 bases fitting TRBD1. The CDR3 is made up of 17 amino acids. The V segment lost 5 bases and the J segment 0 bases; nucleotides outside the gene matches: 8. Germline CDR1 reads SGHTS; CDR2 reads YDEGEE. The CDR3, as DNA: TGTGCCAGCAGTGTCCCGGGACAGCACTCTGGGGCCAACGTCCTGACTTTC. It codes for CASSVPGQHSGANVLTF. Complete variable domain (other parts from reference TRBV5-8 and TRBJ2-6): EAGVTQSPTHLIKTRGQQATLRCSPISGHTSVYWYQQALGLGLQFLLWYDEGEERNRGNFPPRFSGRQFPNYSSELNVNALELEDSALYLCASSVPGQHSGANVLTFGAGSRLTVL.

V and J are TRBV4-2 and TRBJ1-2; D is ambiguous. V lost 0 bases and J lost 8, with 16 bases in between. CDR1 is LGHNA and CDR2 is YNFKEQ in the germline V gene. The length of the CDR3 is 15 residues. CDR3 in DNA: TGTGCCAGCAGCCAAGATAGGGTTCTGGCGGGGGGCTACACCTTC. As protein: CASSQDRVLAGGYTF.

The chain combines TRBV19 with TRBJ2-1, with 8 bases lining up with TRBD2. V lost 4 bases and J lost 9; bases outside the gene matches: 5. CDR1 and CDR2 from the germline V gene are LNHDA and SQIVND (reference sequence). The CDR3 extends over 13 amino acids. The chain's CDR3 is CASSRREVGEQFF. CDR3 coding DNA: TGTGCCAGTAGTAGGCGGGAGGTTGGTGAGCAGTTCTTC.

V is TRBV30 and J is TRBJ2-1; possibly TRBD2 for D (5 bases). Germline V lookup: CDR1 GTSNPN, CDR2 SVGIG (reference sequence). CDR3 size: 14 residues. V was clipped by 6 bases and J by 0 bases, with 12 bases between them. CDR3 sequence: CACLPGSSYNEQFF. CDR3 DNA sequence: TGTGCCTGTCTACCGGGGAGCTCCTACAATGAGCAGTTCTTC.

This chain uses TRBV4-1 with TRBJ2-5; TRBD2 matches 8 bases. Germline lookup yields CDR1 MGHRA and CDR2 YSYEKL. CDR3 size: 16 residues. J lost 2 bases, V lost 0 bases, and 5 bases had no gene match. This CDR3 reads CASSQDNTSGQETQYF. CDR3 sequence (DNA): TGCGCCAGCAGCCAAGATAATACTAGCGGACAAGAGACCCAGTACTTC.

The V call is TRBV7-3, the J call TRBJ2-4; 8 bases fit TRBD1. The CDR3 is made up of 15 amino acids. Germline values: CDR1 SGHTA, CDR2 FQGTGA. Trimming removed 5 bases from V and 1 base from J; junction bases left unmatched: 4. The CDR3: CASSLQGAAKNIQYF. The CDR3 DNA follows: TGTGCCAGCAGCCTTCAGGGGGCCGCCAAAAACATTCAGTACTTC. The full variable domain, its missing parts supplied by reference TRBV7-3 and TRBJ2-4, is GAGVSQTPSNKVTEKGKYVELRCDPISGHTALYWYRQSLGQGPEFLIYFQGTGAADDSGLPNDRFFAVRPEGSVSTLKIQRTERGDSAVYLCASSLQGAAKNIQYFGAGTRLSVL.

This chain connects TRBV7-2 to TRBJ2-5; the match to TRBD2 covers 10 bases. This CDR3 region has 15 residues. The germline V gene encodes CDR1 SGHTA and CDR2 FQGNSA. Trimming cost V 3 bases and J 2 bases; bases outside gene matches: 3. This chain's CDR3 is CASSFLAGEQETQYF. The CDR3 DNA sequence: TGTGCCAGCAGCTTTCTAGCGGGGGAGCAAGAGACCCAGTACTTC.

This clone was picked up one time. This chain links TRBV4-1 with TRBJ1-1, with D perhaps matching TRBD1 (5 bases). Germline V gene sequence: CDR1 MGHRA, CDR2 YSYEKL. The CDR3 is 14 amino acids. V shed 1 base and J shed 4 bases, with 10 bases lying between them. The CDR3 spells CASSQGREVTEAFF. The CDR3 nucleotides read TGCGCCAGCAGCCAAGGCAGGGAGGTCACTGAAGCTTTCTTT.

This chain uses TRBV2 with TRBJ1-3; D not certain. Trimming shortened V by 10 bases and J by 2 bases, and 9 bases separated the two germline ends. From germline, CDR1 is SNHLY and CDR2 FYNNEI. The CDR3 sequence is 12 residues long. This chain's CDR3 is CAIWEAGNTIYF. As DNA, the CDR3 is TGTGCCATATGGGAGGCTGGAAACACCATATATTTT. Combining the CDR3 with reference TRBV2 and TRBJ1-3 gives the whole variable domain EPEVTQTPSHQVTQMGQEVILRCVPISNHLYFYWYRQILGQKVEFLVSFYNNEISEKSEIFDDQFSVERPDGSNFTLKIRSTKLEDSAMYFCAIWEAGNTIYFGEGSWLTVV.

This rearrangement joins TRBV2 to TRBJ2-3; 8 nucleotides agree with TRBD1. The CDR3 consists of 14 residues. The germline V gene encodes CDR1 SNHLY and CDR2 FYNNEI. The ends lost 6 bases at V and 4 bases at J; junction bases unmatched: 6. CDR3 region: CASSSDRVSDTQYF. Here the CDR3 DNA reads TGTGCCAGCAGCTCGGACAGGGTTTCAGATACGCAGTATTTT.

This chain uses TRBV6-6 with TRBJ2-1, with 11 bases lining up with TRBD1. The CDR3 covers 14 residues. The germline V gene encodes CDR1 MNHNY and CDR2 SVGAGI (reference sequence). Unmatched junction bases numbered 3, after V lost 6 bases and J lost 5 bases. The CDR3 DNA reads as TGTGCCAGCAGCCGGACAGGGGGCAACAATGAGCAGTTCTTC. Amino acid sequence: CASSRTGGNNEQFF.

The chain uses TRBV11-2 and TRBJ2-7, with TRBD2 matching 10 bases. Germline CDR1 and CDR2: SGHAT and FQNNGV. V dropped 0 bases and J dropped 11; count of bases not matched to a gene: 10. The CDR3 sequence is 15 residues long. Here the CDR3 DNA reads TGTGCCAGCAGCTTAGATGGGCTAGCGGGAGAGGGGGAGTACTTC. Translation: CASSLDGLAGEGEYF.

The chain recombines TRBV6-1 with TRBJ1-5; 10 bases fit TRBD1. The germline V gene has CDR1 MNHNS and CDR2 SASEGT. The CDR3 is made up of 15 amino acids. The ends lost 6 bases at V and 5 bases at J; junction bases unmatched: 7. This CDR3 is CASSGWTGGDQPQHF. The CDR3 bases are TGTGCCAGCAGCGGGTGGACAGGGGGGGATCAGCCCCAGCATTTT.

The CDR3: CASSPGGHQPQHF. The CDR3 DNA reads TGTGCCAGCAGTCCAGGGGGCCATCAGCCCCAGCATTTT. The chain uses TRBV27 and TRBJ1-5; TRBD1 agrees at 8 bases. V was clipped by 5 bases and J by 5 bases; unmatched bases: 2. Germline CDR1 is MNHEY and CDR2 is SMNVEV (reference sequence). The CDR3 sequence is 13 residues long.

The chain uses TRBV19 and TRBJ1-5; 7 bases match TRBD1. CDR1 is LNHDA, CDR2 SQIVND, per germline (reference sequence). V was clipped by 7 bases and J by 5 bases; unmatched bases: 8. This CDR3 is 14 amino acids long. CDR3 sequence reads: CASMPTGRHQPQHF. For the CDR3, the DNA is TGTGCCAGTATGCCGACAGGGAGGCATCAGCCCCAGCATTTT.

J is TRBJ1-2 and V is TRBV6-6; D remains unclear. Trimming took 1 base from V and 2 from J, leaving 8 bases between them. This CDR3 is 14 amino acids long. Germline assignment: CDR1 MNHNY and CDR2 SVGAGI (reference sequence). The CDR3 is CASSYLTPNYGYTF. The CDR3 DNA reads as TGTGCCAGCAGTTACTTAACACCAAACTATGGCTACACCTTC.

The chain has TRBV6-6 and TRBJ2-1; the match to TRBD1 covers 9 bases. J gave up 12 bases and V 0 bases, and 9 bases lay outside the gene matches. Looked up from germline, CDR1 is MNHNY and CDR2 is SVGAGI (reference sequence). The CDR3 loop spans 15 amino acids. CDR3 amino acids: CASSYSKGQGGGQFF. CDR3 nucleotide sequence: TGTGCCAGCAGTTACTCGAAGGGACAGGGCGGTGGGCAGTTCTTC.

The gene calls are TRBV5-8 and TRBJ1-5; D uncertain. The CDR3 has 14 residues. V lost 7 bases and J lost 0, with 11 bases in between. CDR1 is SGHTS and CDR2 is YDEGEE in the germline V gene. The CDR3 coding sequence is TGTGCCAGCTCGGTCCTCAATAGCAATCAGCCCCAGCATTTT. Translating it yields CASSVLNSNQPQHF. Full variable domain (missing parts from reference TRBV5-8 and TRBJ1-5): EAGVTQSPTHLIKTRGQQATLRCSPISGHTSVYWYQQALGLGLQFLLWYDEGEERNRGNFPPRFSGRQFPNYSSELNVNALELEDSALYLCASSVLNSNQPQHFGDGTRLSIL.

This chain connects TRBV27 to TRBJ2-5; D remains ambiguous. Germline CDR1 and CDR2: MNHEY and SMNVEV (reference sequence). CDR3 length: 15 residues. Trimming took off 1 base at V and 1 base at J, with 10 bases between the two ends. CDR3 residues: CASSLWAETQETQYF. In DNA form, the CDR3 reads TGTGCCAGCAGTTTATGGGCAGAAACCCAAGAGACCCAGTACTTC.